A selection of T cell receptor beta chains follows, all from one sample in a study of OX40 agonist ivuxolimab in advanced cancers. Profiled with immunoSEQ multiplex PCR; TCRdb holds only in-frame clones, not every one. The table has 80,000 or so clones, 85% seen once; the top ten hold around 1.8%. The input for sequencing was CD4+ or CD8+ T cells sorted from blood, taken in a trial of the OX40 agonist ivuxolimab. These receptors came from an adult with an advanced solid tumor such as melanoma, head and neck, liver or kidney cancer. Each CDR3 is given with its conserved first and last residue. D genes are given only for firm matches. Part of the rows lack a size; the others show once, few, many or a class for expanded clones.

J gene: TRBJ2-5; V gene: TRBV29-1; D gene: TRBD1; clone size: NA; CDR3 protein: CSVEVTGGYQETQYF; CDR3 DNA: TGCAGCGTTGAAGTGACAGGGGGATACCAAGAGACCCAGTACTTC
J gene: TRBJ2-6; V gene: TRBV6-5; D gene: NA; clone size: NA; CDR3 protein: CASRRISSGANVLTF; CDR3 DNA: TGTGCCAGTCGTAGGATAAGCTCTGGGGCCAACGTCCTGACTTTC
J gene: TRBJ2-2; V gene: TRBV5-1; D gene: TRBD1; clone size: NA; CDR3 protein: CASSLEGQGYTGELFF; CDR3 DNA: TGCGCCAGCAGCTTGGAGGGACAGGGATACACCGGGGAGCTGTTTTTT
J gene: TRBJ1-2; V gene: TRBV25-1; D gene: NA; clone size: NA; CDR3 protein: CASSEVYGASSYGYTF; CDR3 DNA: TGTGCCAGCAGTGAAGTATATGGGGCATCGAGCTATGGCTACACCTTC
J gene: TRBJ2-7; V gene: TRBV5-1; D gene: TRBD2; clone size: NA; CDR3 protein: CASGMEGGLKYEQYF; CDR3 DNA: TGCGCCAGCGGAATGGAGGGAGGGTTAAAATACGAGCAGTACTTC
J gene: TRBJ2-7; V gene: TRBV4-1; D gene: NA; clone size: NA; CDR3 protein: CASSQDAERLYEQYF; CDR3 DNA: TGCGCCAGCAGCCAAGATGCGGAACGCCTTTACGAGCAGTACTTC
J gene: TRBJ1-1; V gene: TRBV19; D gene: NA; clone size: NA; CDR3 protein: CASGEIWGPEAFF; CDR3 DNA: TGTGCCAGTGGGGAGATTTGGGGGCCTGAAGCTTTCTTT
J gene: TRBJ2-7; V gene: TRBV13; D gene: NA; clone size: NA; CDR3 protein: CASSQTASYEQYF; CDR3 DNA: TGTGCCAGCAGCCAGACAGCCTCCTACGAGCAGTACTTC
J gene: TRBJ1-1; V gene: TRBV5-1; D gene: NA; clone size: NA; CDR3 protein: CASSFGGPGGTEAFF; CDR3 DNA: TGCGCCAGCAGCTTTGGAGGTCCCGGGGGCACTGAAGCTTTCTTT
J gene: TRBJ2-2; V gene: TRBV19; D gene: TRBD2; clone size: NA; CDR3 protein: CASSPSGGAAGELFF; CDR3 DNA: TGTGCCAGTAGTCCCAGCGGGGGGGCCGCCGGGGAGCTGTTTTTT
J gene: TRBJ1-2; V gene: TRBV6-1; D gene: NA; clone size: NA; CDR3 protein: CASSESGSGYTF; CDR3 DNA: TGTGCCAGCAGTGAAAGTGGGTCAGGCTACACCTTC
J gene: TRBJ1-1; V gene: TRBV11-2; D gene: NA; clone size: NA; CDR3 protein: CASSFGTGVGEAFF; CDR3 DNA: TGTGCCAGCAGCTTCGGGACGGGGGTAGGGGAAGCTTTCTTT
J gene: TRBJ1-5; V gene: TRBV7-2; D gene: NA; clone size: NA; CDR3 protein: CASSAGGGNQPQHF; CDR3 DNA: TGTGCCAGCAGCGCCGGTGGGGGGAATCAGCCCCAGCATTTT
J gene: TRBJ1-1; V gene: TRBV6-5; D gene: NA; clone size: NA; CDR3 protein: CGTTGWYDTEAFF; CDR3 DNA: TGTGGCACAACGGGGTGGTATGACACTGAAGCTTTCTTT
J gene: TRBJ2-3; V gene: TRBV6-1; D gene: NA; clone size: NA; CDR3 protein: CASSVSTDTQYF; CDR3 DNA: TGTGCCAGCAGTGTTAGCACAGATACGCAGTATTTT
J gene: TRBJ1-1; V gene: TRBV11-2; D gene: NA; clone size: NA; CDR3 protein: CASREGQNTEAFF; CDR3 DNA: TGTGCCAGCAGGGAGGGACAGAACACTGAAGCTTTCTTT
J gene: TRBJ2-1; V gene: TRBV4-1; D gene: NA; clone size: NA; CDR3 protein: CASSSGDYNEQFF; CDR3 DNA: TGCGCCAGCAGCTCAGGGGATTACAATGAGCAGTTCTTC
J gene: TRBJ2-7; V gene: TRBV28; D gene: NA; clone size: NA; CDR3 protein: CASSLLGGLLGEQYF; CDR3 DNA: TGTGCCAGCAGTTTACTTGGGGGGCTACTGGGCGAGCAGTACTTC
J gene: TRBJ2-3; V gene: TRBV27; D gene: NA; clone size: NA; CDR3 protein: CASSLQTSTDTQYF; CDR3 DNA: TGTGCCAGCAGCCTACAGACTAGCACAGATACGCAGTATTTT
J gene: TRBJ2-6; V gene: TRBV7-2; D gene: NA; clone size: NA; CDR3 protein: CASSFTVSGANVLTF; CDR3 DNA: TGTGCCAGCAGCTTCACAGTCTCTGGGGCCAACGTCCTGACTTTC
J gene: TRBJ2-5; V gene: TRBV6-8; D gene: TRBD1; clone size: NA; CDR3 protein: CASSYSGQGDGGETQYF; CDR3 DNA: TGTGCCAGCAGTTACTCTGGACAGGGGGACGGAGGGGAGACCCAGTACTTC
J gene: TRBJ1-1; V gene: TRBV27; D gene: NA; clone size: NA; CDR3 protein: CASSLRVLQEGGTEAFF; CDR3 DNA: TGTGCCAGCAGTTTAAGGGTTTTACAGGAGGGGGGCACTGAAGCTTTCTTT
J gene: TRBJ1-3; V gene: TRBV29-1; D gene: NA; clone size: once; CDR3 protein: CSVRTAVGNTIYF; CDR3 DNA: TGCAGCGTCCGGACGGCTGTCGGAAACACCATATATTTT
J gene: TRBJ2-5; V gene: TRBV9; D gene: TRBD2; clone size: NA; CDR3 protein: CASSPRTSGSIETQYF; CDR3 DNA: TGTGCCAGCAGCCCCCGGACTAGCGGGAGTATTGAGACCCAGTACTTC